This is a list of T cell receptor beta chains from one sample in a study of blood T cell repertoires in COVID-19. Produced via immunoSEQ multiplex PCR; TCRdb's table is partial and in-frame only. The profile shows some 67,000 clones, 70% to 90% of them singletons. Material: peripheral blood. The source of these receptors is a woman between 55 and 75 years old with acute or convalescent COVID-19. The CDR3 runs from the conserved cysteine through the conserved F or W. D genes are given only for firm matches. Some rows mark clone size as missing; the rest say once, few, many or name a class of expanded clone.

abundance	v_gene	d_gene	j_gene	CDR3aa	CDR3nt
.	TRBV12-3/TRBV12-4	TRBD2	TRBJ2-1	CASSKLAQEQFF	TGTGCCAGCAGTAAACTAGCGCAGGAGCAGTTCTTC
.	TRBV7-8	.	TRBJ2-5	CASSPPGTRKETQYF	TGTGCCAGCAGCCCACCCGGGACACGAAAAGAGACCCAGTACTTC
.	TRBV12-3/TRBV12-4	.	TRBJ1-2	CASSSTGTGYTF	TGTGCCAGCAGTTCCACAGGGACAGGCTACACCTTC
.	TRBV5-8	.	TRBJ1-5	CASSPGRRSNQPQHF	TGTGCCAGCAGCCCGGGGAGGAGGAGCAATCAGCCCCAGCATTTT
.	TRBV19	.	TRBJ1-2	CASSMRASRAGGYTF	TGTGCCAGTAGTATGCGGGCCAGCCGCGCGGGTGGCTACACCTTC
.	TRBV15	.	TRBJ1-5	CATSRKKGDSNQPQHF	TGTGCCACCAGCAGAAAAAAGGGGGACAGCAATCAGCCCCAGCATTTT
.	TRBV5-8	TRBD2	TRBJ2-3	CASSLARLAGTDTQYF	TGTGCCAGCAGCTTGGCTCGGCTAGCGGGCACAGATACGCAGTATTTT
.	TRBV11-2	.	TRBJ1-5	CASSRGNGNQPQHF	TGTGCCAGCAGCCGAGGGAACGGAAATCAGCCCCAGCATTTT
.	TRBV28	.	TRBJ2-1	CAIGGTSGQTYNEQFF	TGTGCCATCGGGGGAACCTCGGGACAGACATACAATGAGCAGTTCTTC
.	TRBV18	TRBD2	TRBJ2-3	CASSPGGGAVDTQYF	TGTGCCAGCTCACCAGGCGGGGGGGCCGTAGATACGCAGTATTTT
.	TRBV4-3	.	TRBJ1-2	CASSQDGGGWRGYTF	TGCGCCAGCAGCCAAGACGGTGGAGGTTGGAGGGGCTACACCTTC
.	TRBV27	.	TRBJ1-1	CASSLRRGRMNTEAFF	TGTGCCAGCAGTTTACGAAGGGGCAGGATGAACACTGAAGCTTTCTTT
.	TRBV14	TRBD2	TRBJ2-2	CASSQDPGGGELFF	TGTGCCAGCAGCCAAGATCCGGGAGGCGGGGAGCTGTTTTTT
.	TRBV6-5	TRBD1	TRBJ1-2	CASSYQGDYGYTF	TGTGCCAGCAGTTACCAGGGGGACTATGGCTACACCTTC
.	TRBV2	.	TRBJ2-6	CASSGQQAGANVLTF	TGTGCCAGCAGCGGACAGCAAGCTGGGGCCAACGTCCTGACTTTC
.	TRBV6-5	.	TRBJ1-2	CASSPGGGANYGYTF	TGTGCCAGCAGCCCCGGGGGGGGAGCTAACTATGGCTACACCTTC
.	TRBV27	.	TRBJ1-6	CASSYGLGVSPLHF	TGTGCCAGCAGTTACGGCCTAGGGGTATCACCCCTCCACTTT
once	TRBV5-1	TRBD1	TRBJ1-1	CASSGTGLNTEAFF	TGCGCCAGCAGCGGGACAGGATTGAACACTGAAGCTTTCTTT
.	TRBV4-3	.	TRBJ1-2	CASSQEGRGNYGYTF	TGCGCCAGCAGCCAAGAGGGAAGGGGGAACTATGGCTACACCTTC
.	TRBV6-5	.	TRBJ1-6	CASSKRQENSPLHF	TGTGCCAGCAGTAAACGACAGGAGAATTCACCCCTCCACTTT
.	TRBV28	.	TRBJ1-1	CASSLFGESTEAFF	TGTGCCAGCAGTTTATTCGGGGAAAGCACTGAAGCTTTCTTT
.	TRBV5-4	TRBD2	TRBJ2-5	CASSIVDTSGETQYF	TGTGCCAGCAGCATAGTTGACACTAGCGGAGAGACCCAGTACTTC
.	TRBV19	TRBD1	TRBJ1-6	CASSINRGDGSPLHF	TGTGCCAGTAGTATAAACAGGGGTGACGGTTCACCCCTCCACTTT
few	TRBV6-1	.	TRBJ1-2	CASSEASQGRYGYTF	TGTGCCAGCAGTGAAGCGTCCCAGGGTCGCTATGGCTACACCTTC
.	TRBV9	.	TRBJ2-3	CASSVASGGTDTQYF	TGTGCCAGCAGCGTAGCGTCAGGGGGCACAGATACGCAGTATTTT
once	TRBV3-1/TRBV3-2	TRBD1	TRBJ1-1	CASSLTTGSTEAFF	TGTGCCAGCAGCCTAACGACAGGGAGCACTGAAGCTTTCTTT
once	TRBV7-2	.	TRBJ2-5	CASSPLRETQYF	TGTGCCAGCAGCCCCCTCCGGGAGACCCAGTACTTC
.	TRBV5-1	.	TRBJ1-4	CASSLVGTNEKLFF	TGCGCCAGCAGCTTGGTCGGAACTAATGAAAAACTGTTTTTT
.	TRBV4-1	.	TRBJ1-1	CASSHPTGRTEAFF	TGCGCCAGCAGCCACCCCACAGGTCGAACTGAAGCTTTCTTT
.	TRBV5-6	TRBD1	TRBJ2-5	CASSTLPGQRGETQYF	TGTGCCAGCAGCACGCTACCGGGACAGCGAGGAGAGACCCAGTACTTC
.	TRBV13	TRBD2	TRBJ2-5	CASSYSSGRAVETQYF	TGTGCCAGCAGCTATTCTAGCGGGAGGGCCGTGGAGACCCAGTACTTC
.	TRBV19	.	TRBJ2-1	CASRQVPYNEQFF	TGTGCCAGTCGACAGGTTCCTTACAATGAGCAGTTCTTC
.	TRBV14	.	TRBJ1-1	CASSQHKNTEAFF	TGTGCCAGCAGCCAACACAAGAACACTGAAGCTTTCTTT
.	TRBV6-5	TRBD1	TRBJ1-3	CTSRPTGFENTIYF	TGTACCAGCAGACCGACAGGGTTCGAAAACACCATATATTTT
.	TRBV23-1	TRBD2	TRBJ2-3	CASPYVLAELTDTQYF	TGCGCCAGCCCCTACGTCCTAGCGGAACTCACAGATACGCAGTATTTT
once	TRBV7-2	.	TRBJ1-1	CASSLGRGVGPEAFF	TGTGCCAGCAGCTTAGGCAGGGGAGTAGGCCCTGAAGCTTTCTTT
.	TRBV5-5	TRBD2	TRBJ2-5	CASSLAGGPGETQYF	TGTGCCAGCAGCTTGGCGGGGGGGCCGGGAGAGACCCAGTACTTC
.	TRBV6-6	.	TRBJ1-5	CASIGGGNQPQHF	TGTGCCAGCATTGGAGGGGGCAATCAGCCCCAGCATTTT
.	TRBV11-2	.	TRBJ2-3	CASSPGSPQYF	TGTGCCAGCAGCCCCGGGAGCCCACAGTATTTT
.	TRBV9	.	TRBJ1-1	CASSVEGVGVNTEAFF	TGTGCCAGCAGCGTAGAGGGGGTAGGGGTGAACACTGAAGCTTTCTTT
.	TRBV27	TRBD1	TRBJ1-1	CASSFHGTGGKDTEAFF	TGTGCCAGCAGTTTCCACGGGACAGGGGGAAAAGACACTGAAGCTTTCTTT
.	TRBV10-2	.	TRBJ2-5	CASSEWGGSQETQYF	TGCGCCAGCAGTGAGTGGGGGGGCAGCCAAGAGACCCAGTACTTC
.	TRBV5-4	.	TRBJ2-1	CASSLVRQSSYNEQFF	TGTGCCAGCAGCTTGGTGCGGCAGAGCTCCTACAATGAGCAGTTCTTC
once	TRBV2	TRBD2	TRBJ2-5	CASSVRLAAGETQYF	TGTGCCAGCAGTGTTCGACTAGCGGCGGGAGAGACCCAGTACTTC
.	TRBV3-1/TRBV3-2	.	TRBJ1-2	CASSPVPGHGYTF	TGTGCCAGCAGCCCGGTCCCAGGCCATGGCTACACCTTC
.	TRBV5-1	.	TRBJ2-2	CASSLAWGGSGELFF	TGCGCCAGCAGCTTGGCCTGGGGGGGCTCCGGGGAGCTGTTTTTT
.	TRBV15	TRBD1	TRBJ1-2	CATSRVGQGANGYTF	TGTGCCACCAGCAGAGTTGGGCAGGGGGCTAATGGCTACACCTTC
.	TRBV6-1	TRBD1	TRBJ1-2	CASSQDRDYGYTF	TGTGCCAGCAGTCAGGACAGGGACTATGGCTACACCTTC
.	TRBV30	TRBD1	TRBJ2-6	CAWSPGTGARGANVLTF	TGTGCCTGGAGTCCAGGGACAGGGGCGCGGGGGGCCAACGTCCTGACTTTC
.	TRBV19	.	TRBJ1-5	CASRGAIYSNQPQHF	TGTGCCAGTAGGGGAGCGATTTATAGCAATCAGCCCCAGCATTTT
.	TRBV19	.	TRBJ2-2	CASRYSGDIANTGELFF	TGTGCCAGTAGATATAGCGGAGACATCGCGAACACCGGGGAGCTGTTTTTT
.	TRBV5-6	TRBD2	TRBJ2-1	CASSLNGGTSLGEQFF	TGTGCCAGCAGCTTGAATGGTGGGACTAGCCTCGGTGAGCAGTTCTTC